These 14 T cell receptor beta chains were all obtained from the same sample, sequenced in a study of T cells after yellow fever vaccination. MiXCR, run by TCRdb on the 5' RACE reads, gives a single entry per CDR3 protein. The sample has some 110,000 distinct CDR3 sequences, roughly 7.9% seen once; the top ten hold roughly 3%. This specimen consisted of CD4+ T cells sorted from PBMCs, obtained around 45 days after the first yellow fever vaccination. The receptors shown here come from a man younger than 35 who received the YFV17D yellow fever vaccine.

This clonotype came up many times. The V call is TRBV12-3 or TRBV12-4, the J call TRBJ2-3, with 8 bases identical to TRBD1. This CDR3 is built from 14 residues. V was pared by 2 bases and J by 5 bases, with 3 bases of the junction left unmatched. The CDR3 loop is CASSLQGAKDTQYF. For the CDR3, the DNA is TGTGCCAGCAGTTTACAGGGGGCAAAAGATACGCAGTATTTT.

This clonotype was observed at least ten times. The chain links TRBV27 to TRBJ1-1, with 7 positions matching TRBD1. Trimming removed 3 bases from V and 5 bases from J; junction bases left unmatched: 15. Germline V gene lookup returns CDR1 MNHEY and CDR2 SMNVEV (reference sequence). The CDR3 extends over 17 amino acids. The DNA for the CDR3 is TGTGCCAGCAGTTTGCCCCGTACTCAGGGGGTTTGGACTGAAGCTTTCTTT. It specifies CASSLPRTQGVWTEAFF.

This clonotype occurred many times. The CDR3 spells CASSDRPTGELFF. The CDR3 nucleotides are TGTGCCAGCAGCGACCGACCAACCGGGGAGCTGTTTTTT. The rearrangement joins TRBV7-9 to TRBJ2-2; no reliable D call. Per germline, CDR1 SEHNR and CDR2 FQNEAQ (reference sequence). There are 13 residues in the CDR3. Trimming took 5 bases from V and 5 from J, leaving 9 bases between them.

In its sample, this clonotype was seen many times. This sequence joins TRBV4-1 and TRBJ1-1; 8 positions match TRBD1. J gave up 0 bases and V 1 base, and 4 bases lay outside the gene matches. CDR3 length: 16 amino acids. The germline gives CDR1 MGHRA, CDR2 YSYEKL. The CDR3 here is CASSQADRVMNTEAFF. The CDR3 DNA reads as TGCGCCAGCAGCCAAGCGGACAGGGTTATGAACACTGAAGCTTTCTTT.

Notes on this clonotype: It may be a read error: a sequence one base away is much more abundant. The chain joins TRBV4-1 to TRBJ1-3; D possibly corresponds to TRBD1 (5 bases). In germline, CDR1 is MGHRA, CDR2 YSYEKL. The CDR3 runs to 17 residues. The chain's CDR3 is CASIQDLGGADPNTIYF. The CDR3 region has the DNA TGCGCCAGCATCCAAGATCTTGGTGGGGCAGACCCAAACACCATATATTTT.

This clonotype was seen at least ten times. This chain joins TRBV20-1 and TRBJ2-3; no clear D. V dropped 0 bases and J dropped 2 bases, with 12 bases sitting between them. Germline assignment: CDR1 DFQATT and CDR2 SNEGSKA (reference sequence). CDR3 length: 15 amino acids. The CDR3 spells CSARDVQVLTDTQYF. CDR3 nucleotide sequence: TGCAGTGCTAGAGATGTGCAAGTCCTCACAGATACGCAGTATTTT.

This clonotype appeared many times. This chain joins TRBV7-6 and TRBJ1-5, with a weak D call TRBD1 (5 bases). Trimming took 1 base from V and 0 from J, leaving 10 bases between them. Germline CDR1 SGHVS, CDR2 FNYEAQ. The CDR3 covers 16 residues. The CDR3 spells CASSLGGGLSNQPQHF. Here the CDR3 DNA reads TGTGCCAGCAGCTTAGGGGGCGGACTTAGCAATCAGCCCCAGCATTTT. The variable domain in full, completed from reference TRBV7-6 and TRBJ1-5, reads GAGVSQSPRYKVTKRGQDVALRCDPISGHVSLYWYRQALGQGPEFLTYFNYEAQQDKSGLPNDRFSAERPEGSISTLTIQRTEQRDSAMYRCASSLGGGLSNQPQHFGDGTRLSIL.

The sample holds many counts of this clonotype. The chain links TRBV7-2 to TRBJ2-7; D is uncertain. The CDR3 extends over 14 amino acids. V dropped 5 bases and J dropped 0 bases, with 11 bases sitting between them. CDR1 is SGHTA, CDR2 FQGNSA, per germline. The CDR3 DNA follows: TGTGCCAGCAGCCTCCCGACTGTCTCCTACGAGCAGTACTTC. It translates to CASSLPTVSYEQYF. Combining the CDR3 with reference TRBV7-2 and TRBJ2-7 gives the whole variable domain GAGVSQSPSNKVTEKGKDVELRCDPISGHTALYWYRQSLGQGLEFLIYFQGNSAPDKSGLPSDRFSAERTGGSVSTLTIQRTQQEDSAVYLCASSLPTVSYEQYFGPGTRLTVT.

The CDR3 here is CASSFHTGTNEKLFF. CDR3 nucleotides: TGTGCCAGCAGCTTTCACACCGGGACGAATGAAAAACTGTTTTTT. The rearrangement uses TRBV7-9 and TRBJ1-4; D may be TRBD1 (5 bases). V lost 3 bases and J 5 bases, leaving 13 bases between the germline ends. This CDR3 region has 15 residues. Germline V gives CDR1 SEHNR, CDR2 FQNEAQ (reference sequence).

This clonotype was observed at least ten times. The genes are TRBV5-1 and TRBJ2-5; 10 bases fit TRBD2. CDR1 is SGHRS, CDR2 YFSETQ, per germline. V trimming: 3 bases; J trimming: 2 bases; junction bases outside the gene matches: 7. The CDR3 consists of 16 residues. The CDR3 protein is CASSSAGTSVQETQYF. The CDR3 region has the DNA TGCGCCAGCAGCTCCGCCGGGACTAGCGTTCAAGAGACCCAGTACTTC. Complete variable domain (other parts from reference TRBV5-1 and TRBJ2-5): KAGVTQTPRYLIKTRGQQVTLSCSPISGHRSVSWYQQTPGQGLQFLFEYFSETQRNKGNFPGRFSGRQFSNSRSEMNVSTLELGDSALYLCASSSAGTSVQETQYFGPGTRLLVL.

Many counts were recorded for this clonotype. This chain joins TRBV7-2 and TRBJ2-5, with D tentatively TRBD2 (6 bases). V lost 1 base and J 5 bases, leaving 11 bases between the germline ends. The germline V gene has CDR1 SGHTA and CDR2 FQGNSA. This CDR3 spans 14 amino acids. CDR3 sequence reads: CASSLVSGPETQYF. CDR3 in DNA: TGTGCCAGCAGCTTAGTCAGCGGGCCGGAGACCCAGTACTTC.

This clonotype was observed many times. V gene TRBV10-3 combines with J gene TRBJ1-5; 11 positions match TRBD1. The CDR3 has 15 amino acids. Germline V gene data show CDR1 as ENHRY and CDR2 as SYGVKD. V shed 1 base and J 11 bases; nucleotides not matched to a gene: 7. CDR3 sequence: CAISEYGQGAEAQHF. The CDR3 DNA sequence: TGTGCCATCAGTGAGTATGGACAGGGGGCGGAGGCCCAGCATTTT.

This clonotype was detected many times. V gene TRBV7-9 combines with J gene TRBJ1-1, with D perhaps matching TRBD1 (6 bases). CDR3 length: 15 amino acids. Trimming took 1 base from V and 6 from J, leaving 15 bases between them. Germline V CDR1 and CDR2: SEHNR, FQNEAQ (reference sequence). In DNA form, the CDR3 reads TGTGCCAGCAGCTTAGATCAGGGGTTCTGGTCTGAAGCTTTCTTT. Its protein product is CASSLDQGFWSEAFF.

This clonotype was detected many times. The CDR3 DNA is TGTGCCAGCAGTTTGCAGGAACTCACCGGGGAGCTGTTTTTT. Translated: CASSLQELTGELFF. The chain couples TRBV12-3 or TRBV12-4 to TRBJ2-2, with D unresolved. V dropped 3 bases and J dropped 4 bases, with 9 bases sitting between them. The CDR3 loop spans 14 amino acids.